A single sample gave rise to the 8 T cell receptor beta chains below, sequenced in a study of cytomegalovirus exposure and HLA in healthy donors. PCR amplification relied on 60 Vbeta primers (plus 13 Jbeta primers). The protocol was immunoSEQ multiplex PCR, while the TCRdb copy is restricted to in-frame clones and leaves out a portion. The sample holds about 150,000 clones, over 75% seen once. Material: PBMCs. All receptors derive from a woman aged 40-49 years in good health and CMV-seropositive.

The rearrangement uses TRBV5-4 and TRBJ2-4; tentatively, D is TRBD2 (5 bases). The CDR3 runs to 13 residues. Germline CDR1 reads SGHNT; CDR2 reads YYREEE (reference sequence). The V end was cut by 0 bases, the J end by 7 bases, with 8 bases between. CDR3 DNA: TGTGCCAGCAGCTTGGACAGAGGGAACATTCAGTACTTC. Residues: CASSLDRGNIQYF.

Written as DNA, the CDR3 is TGTGCCTGGAGTGTAGGGGCGATAGGAGGGGCCGGGGAGCTGTTTTTT. It encodes CAWSVGAIGGAGELFF. The genes are TRBV30 and TRBJ2-2, with D tentatively TRBD2 (6 bases). This CDR3 contains 16 residues. CDR1 is GTSNPN and CDR2 is SVGIG in the germline V gene (reference sequence). Trimming removed 0 bases from V and 6 bases from J, with 17 bases in between.

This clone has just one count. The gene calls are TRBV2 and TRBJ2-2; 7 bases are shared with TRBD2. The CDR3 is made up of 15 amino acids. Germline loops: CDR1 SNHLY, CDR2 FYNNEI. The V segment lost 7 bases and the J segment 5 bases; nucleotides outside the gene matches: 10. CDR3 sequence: CASTPSGIPTGELFF. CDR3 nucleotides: TGTGCCAGCACCCCAAGCGGGATCCCTACCGGGGAGCTGTTTTTT.

In nucleotides, the CDR3 is TGCGCCAGCAGCCCGGACAGCCATAGCAATCAGCCCCAGCATTTT. Translation gives CASSPDSHSNQPQHF. The chain recombines TRBV5-1 with TRBJ1-5, with TRBD1 as a possible D gene (6 bases). Germline CDR1 reads SGHRS; CDR2 reads YFSETQ. The CDR3 is made up of 15 amino acids. With 4 bases removed from V and 0 bases from J, the gap between germline ends came to 11 bases.

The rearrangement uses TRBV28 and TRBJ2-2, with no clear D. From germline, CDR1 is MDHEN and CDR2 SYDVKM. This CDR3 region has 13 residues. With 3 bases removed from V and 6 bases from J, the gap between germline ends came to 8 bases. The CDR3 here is CASSLWAAGELFF. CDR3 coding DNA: TGTGCCAGCAGTTTGTGGGCCGCCGGGGAGCTGTTTTTT.

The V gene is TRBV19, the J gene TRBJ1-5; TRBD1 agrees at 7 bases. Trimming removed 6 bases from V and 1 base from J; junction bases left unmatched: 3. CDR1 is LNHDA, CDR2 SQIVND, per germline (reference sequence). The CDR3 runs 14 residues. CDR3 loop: CASRQGLSNQPQHF. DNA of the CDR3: TGTGCCAGTAGACAGGGGTTGAGCAATCAGCCCCAGCATTTT.

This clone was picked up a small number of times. The CDR3 DNA sequence: TGCGCTTGCGGGGCTTACTTCTCTGGGGCCAACGTCCTGACTTTC. Its translation is CACGAYFSGANVLTF. The chain combines TRBV5-1 with TRBJ2-6; a possible D gene is TRBD2 (6 bases). The germline V gene has CDR1 SGHRS and CDR2 YFSETQ. This CDR3 is 15 amino acids long.

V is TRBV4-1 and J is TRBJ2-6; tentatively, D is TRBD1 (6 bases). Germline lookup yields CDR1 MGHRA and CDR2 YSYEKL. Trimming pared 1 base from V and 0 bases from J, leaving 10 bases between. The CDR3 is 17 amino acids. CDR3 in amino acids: CASSQGGTPSGANVLTF. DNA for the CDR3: TGCGCCAGCAGCCAAGGTGGGACACCCTCTGGGGCCAACGTCCTGACTTTC.